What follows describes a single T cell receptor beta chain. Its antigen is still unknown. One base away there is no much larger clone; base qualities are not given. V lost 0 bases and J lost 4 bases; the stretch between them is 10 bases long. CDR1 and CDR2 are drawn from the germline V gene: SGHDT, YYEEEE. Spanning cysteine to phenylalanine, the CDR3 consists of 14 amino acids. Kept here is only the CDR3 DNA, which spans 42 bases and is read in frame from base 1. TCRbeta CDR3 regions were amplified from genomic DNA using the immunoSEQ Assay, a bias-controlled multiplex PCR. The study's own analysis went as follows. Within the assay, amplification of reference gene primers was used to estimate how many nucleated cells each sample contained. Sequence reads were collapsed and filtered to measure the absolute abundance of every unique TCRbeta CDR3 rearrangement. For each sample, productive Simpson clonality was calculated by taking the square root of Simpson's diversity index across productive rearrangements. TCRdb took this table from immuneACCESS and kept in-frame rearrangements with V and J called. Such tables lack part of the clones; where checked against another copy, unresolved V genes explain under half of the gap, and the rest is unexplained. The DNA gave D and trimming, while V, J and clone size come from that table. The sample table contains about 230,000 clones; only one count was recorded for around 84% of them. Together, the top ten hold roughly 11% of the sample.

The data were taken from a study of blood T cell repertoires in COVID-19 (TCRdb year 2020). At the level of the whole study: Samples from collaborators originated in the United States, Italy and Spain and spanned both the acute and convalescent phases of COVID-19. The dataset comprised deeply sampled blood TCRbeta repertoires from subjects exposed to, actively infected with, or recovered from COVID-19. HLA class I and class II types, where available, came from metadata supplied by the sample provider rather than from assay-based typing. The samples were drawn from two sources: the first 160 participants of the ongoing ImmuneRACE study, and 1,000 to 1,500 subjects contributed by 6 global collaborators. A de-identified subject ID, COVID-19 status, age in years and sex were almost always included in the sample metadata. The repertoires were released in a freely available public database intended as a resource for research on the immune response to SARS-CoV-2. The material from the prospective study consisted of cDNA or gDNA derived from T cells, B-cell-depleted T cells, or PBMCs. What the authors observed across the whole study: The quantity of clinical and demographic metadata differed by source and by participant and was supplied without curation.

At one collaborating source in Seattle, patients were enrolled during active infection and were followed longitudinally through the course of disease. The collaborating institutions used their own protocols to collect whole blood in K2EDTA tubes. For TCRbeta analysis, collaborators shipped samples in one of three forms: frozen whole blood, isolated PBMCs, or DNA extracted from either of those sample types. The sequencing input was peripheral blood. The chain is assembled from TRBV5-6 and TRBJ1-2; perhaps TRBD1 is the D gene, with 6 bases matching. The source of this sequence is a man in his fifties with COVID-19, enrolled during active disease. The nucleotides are TGTGCCAGCAGCTTGGGGACAGCAAGCTATGGCTACACCTTC. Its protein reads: CASSLGTASYGYTF.